The TCR beta chain under discussion was sequenced for a study of shared clonotypes between healthy human individuals. With 4 bases clipped from V and 0 bases from J, the junction kept 6 bases outside the gene matches. In germline, CDR1 is SGHNT, CDR2 YYREEE (reference sequence). This CDR3 has 17 residues. Profiled with immunoSEQ multiplex PCR; TCRdb holds only in-frame clones, not every one. The profile shows roughly 2.5 million clones, approximately 94% of them singletons. Sequencing was done on a sample of naive CD4+ T cells sorted from blood. The sample's subset: CD45RA+ positively selected. This sequence was found in a man in his late teens or twenties in good health. The V call is TRBV5-4, the J call TRBJ2-7; 14 bases fit TRBD2. The CDR3 reads CASSRGLAGENSYEQYF. CDR3 bases: TGTGCCAGCAGCAGGGGACTAGCGGGGGAGAACTCCTACGAGCAGTACTTC.